The 6 T cell receptor beta chains given below trace back to one sample, sequenced in a study of blood T cell repertoires in COVID-19. Method: immunoSEQ multiplex PCR; TCRdb's copy keeps in-frame clones and lacks some. Of about 46,000 clones listed, about 86% are singletons. The sequenced sample consisted of peripheral blood. These receptors all come from an older man with active COVID-19.

The chain couples TRBV6-5 to TRBJ2-5; 14 bases fit TRBD2. Germline loops: CDR1 MNHEY, CDR2 SVGAGI. With V trimmed by 4 bases and J by 4 bases, 2 bases remained unmatched. The CDR3 has 15 amino acids. The CDR3 spells CASSSGLAGAETQYF. The CDR3 nucleotides read TGTGCCAGCAGTTCGGGACTAGCGGGAGCAGAGACCCAGTACTTC.

The gene calls are TRBV5-6 and TRBJ2-1; 7 nucleotides match TRBD1. CDR3 length equals 13 residues. Germline V gene lookup returns CDR1 SGHDT and CDR2 YYEEEE. V lost 3 bases to trimming and J lost 12 bases; unmatched junction nucleotides: 9. The CDR3 DNA is TGTGCCAGCAGCTATTGGGACAGATTAGTGCAGTTCTTC. This sequence encodes CASSYWDRLVQFF.

The chain joins TRBV30 to TRBJ1-5; D is undetermined. Germline assignment: CDR1 GTSNPN and CDR2 SVGIG (reference sequence). This CDR3 comprises 15 residues. Trimming shortened V by 0 bases and J by 2 bases, and 11 bases separated the two germline ends. The CDR3 sequence: CAWSVPGGGNQPQHF. CDR3 bases: TGTGCCTGGAGTGTACCGGGAGGAGGCAATCAGCCCCAGCATTTT. The variable domain in full, completed from reference TRBV30 and TRBJ1-5, reads SQTIHQWPATLVQPVGSPLSLECTVEGTSNPNLYWYRQAAGRGLQLLFYSVGIGQISSEVPQNLSASRPQDRQFILSSKKLLLSDSGFYLCAWSVPGGGNQPQHFGDGTRLSIL.

This chain uses TRBV6-2 or TRBV6-3 with TRBJ2-1, with 9 bases fitting TRBD2. CDR3 length: 16 amino acids. Germline V CDR1 and CDR2: MNHEY, SVGEGT. The J segment lost 2 bases and the V segment lost 6 bases, leaving 8 bases of the junction unmatched. For the CDR3, the DNA is TGTGCCAGCAGCCCCGGGCTAGCGGGAACCTACAATGAGCAGTTCTTC. It yields the protein CASSPGLAGTYNEQFF.

The gene calls are TRBV7-3 and TRBJ2-7; TRBD2 agrees at 8 bases. From germline, CDR1 is SGHTA and CDR2 FQGTGA. The length of the CDR3 is 13 residues. V lost 5 bases, J lost 4 bases, and 4 bases stayed unmatched. The CDR3 is CASSQAGEYEQYF. DNA for the CDR3: TGTGCCAGCAGCCAAGCGGGAGAGTACGAGCAGTACTTC.

The chain recombines TRBV7-9 with TRBJ1-4; 7 bases agree with TRBD1. Germline V lookup: CDR1 SEHNR, CDR2 FQNEAQ (reference sequence). Unmatched junction bases numbered 10, after V lost 4 bases and J lost 8 bases. CDR3 length: 15 amino acids. CDR3 sequence reads: CASSSIQGTGEKLFF. The CDR3 DNA reads as TGTGCCAGCAGCTCTATACAGGGGACGGGGGAAAAACTGTTTTTT. Combining the CDR3 with reference TRBV7-9 and TRBJ1-4 gives the whole variable domain DTGVSQNPRHKITKRGQNVTFRCDPISEHNRLYWYRQTLGQGPEFLTYFQNEAQLEKSRLLSDRFSAERPKGSFSTLEIQRTEQGDSAMYLCASSSIQGTGEKLFFGSGTQLSVL.